The 23 T cell receptor beta chains below come from one sample, sequenced in a study of T cells in Graves' hyperthyroidism and ophthalmopathy. TCR beta CDR3 regions were amplified from RNA transcripts. When the TCR CDR3 underwent first-round RT-PCR, the HTBI primer set was used. Each CDR3 protein gets one entry after TCRdb re-called the multiplex PCR reads with MiXCR. The data hold about 420,000 distinct CDR3 sequences, with 15% to 17% observed a single time. The sequenced sample was blood. The receptor set was obtained from a young woman with Graves' hyperthyroidism.

This chain links TRBV6-5 with TRBJ2-7, with 11 bases aligning to TRBD1. With V trimmed by 0 bases and J by 7 bases, 8 bases remained unmatched. This CDR3 contains 16 residues. The V gene's germline CDR1 is MNHEY and CDR2 SVGAGI. CDR3 sequence: CASSYSSGTGGGEQYF. For the CDR3, the DNA is TGTGCCAGCAGTTACTCTTCCGGGACAGGGGGAGGAGAGCAGTACTTC.

There are many counts of this clonotype. The chain is built from TRBV6-5 and TRBJ2-7; D might be TRBD1 or TRBD2, each matching 6 bases. CDR1 is MNHEY, CDR2 SVGAGI, per germline. This CDR3 has 15 residues. V was trimmed by 0 bases and J by 3 bases, leaving 12 bases between them. CDR3 region: CASSYSGGVVYEQYF. CDR3 nucleotide sequence: TGTGCCAGCAGTTACTCCGGGGGCGTCGTCTACGAGCAGTACTTC.

This clonotype showed up many times. The chain has TRBV5-5 and TRBJ1-6; weak D call: TRBD1 (6 bases). Germline CDR1 reads SGHKS; CDR2 reads YYEKEE (reference sequence). CDR3 length equals 14 residues. V was trimmed by 4 bases and J by 6 bases, leaving 11 bases between them. CDR3 coding DNA: TGTGCCAGCAGCGGGGGCCTCGGTAATTCACCCCTCCACTTT. Amino acids: CASSGGLGNSPLHF.

The CDR3 spells CSASGTEAFF. The CDR3, as DNA: TGCAGTGCTAGCGGGACTGAAGCTTTCTTT. V usage is TRBV20-1 and J usage is TRBJ1-1, with unresolved D. Germline CDR1 and CDR2: DFQATT and SNEGSKA (reference sequence). This CDR3 comprises 10 residues. The V gene lost 3 bases and the J gene lost 5 bases, with 4 bases spanning the gap.

V usage is TRBV10-3 and J usage is TRBJ1-4; a weak D match, TRBD1 (5 bases). Trimming left V 8 bases short and J 7 bases short, with 14 bases between. The CDR3 is made up of 13 amino acids. Germline V gene data show CDR1 as ENHRY and CDR2 as SYGVKD. The DNA for the CDR3 is TGTGCCATCCAACGGGGACGGGGTGAAAAACTGTTTTTT. Protein product: CAIQRGRGEKLFF.

This clonotype was seen repeatedly, ten times or more. V and J are TRBV30 and TRBJ1-2, with TRBD1 matching over 9 bases. The CDR3 covers 14 residues. The trim removed 5 bases at V and 7 bases at J, leaving 11 bases unmatched. The germline V gene encodes CDR1 GTSNPN and CDR2 SVGIG (reference sequence). CDR3 in DNA: TGTGCCTGGGACAGGGGGTTTCCGTGGTTTGGCTACACCTTC. It specifies CAWDRGFPWFGYTF. The full variable domain, its missing parts supplied by reference TRBV30 and TRBJ1-2, is SQTIHQWPATLVQPVGSPLSLECTVEGTSNPNLYWYRQAAGRGLQLLFYSVGIGQISSEVPQNLSASRPQDRQFILSSKKLLLSDSGFYLCAWDRGFPWFGYTFGSGTRLTVV.

This clonotype was recorded a few times. V usage is TRBV19 and J usage is TRBJ2-7; D possibly corresponds to TRBD1 (5 bases). Looked up from germline, CDR1 is LNHDA and CDR2 is SQIVND (reference sequence). The CDR3 spans 14 residues. The V and J ends lost 3 bases and 0 bases respectively, with 9 bases between them. The DNA for the CDR3 is TGTGCCAGTAGTATCCTTGGGGCCTCCTACGAGCAGTACTTC. Its translation: CASSILGASYEQYF.

This clonotype has ten or more counts. V and J are TRBV10-3 and TRBJ1-2, with D tentatively TRBD1 (5 bases). This CDR3 contains 15 residues. V was clipped by 5 bases and J by 8 bases, with 21 bases between them. Germline V gene data show CDR1 as ENHRY and CDR2 as SYGVKD. The DNA for the CDR3 is TGTGCCATCAGTTCCGGGACGGCCTTGGGATACGGCTACACCTTC. It specifies CAISSGTALGYGYTF.

This chain joins TRBV5-1 and TRBJ2-7, with D tentatively TRBD1 (5 bases). The CDR3 totals 15 residues. Germline assignment: CDR1 SGHRS and CDR2 YFSETQ. V lost 0 bases and J 5 bases, leaving 15 bases between the germline ends. The CDR3 sequence: CASSLEGNYAHEQYF. The CDR3 coding sequence is TGCGCCAGCAGCTTGGAGGGGAATTACGCCCACGAGCAGTACTTC. Supplemented by reference TRBV5-1 and TRBJ2-7, the full variable domain reads KAGVTQTPRYLIKTRGQQVTLSCSPISGHRSVSWYQQTPGQGLQFLFEYFSETQRNKGNFPGRFSGRQFSNSRSEMNVSTLELGDSALYLCASSLEGNYAHEQYFGPGTRLTVT.

This clonotype was observed at least ten times. The chain combines TRBV12-3 or TRBV12-4 with TRBJ1-6, with D possibly TRBD1 on 6 matching bases. Trimming took 6 bases from V and 10 from J, leaving 16 bases between them. The CDR3 loop spans 14 amino acids. The CDR3 spells CASSLTGPQSPLHF. CDR3 coding DNA: TGTGCCAGCAGCCTGACAGGCCCCCAATCACCCCTCCACTTT.

This clonotype showed up many times. J is TRBJ1-3 and V is TRBV3-1, with 8 bases identical to TRBD1. The germline V gene has CDR1 LGHDT and CDR2 YNNKEL (reference sequence). The ends lost 2 bases at V and 7 bases at J; junction bases unmatched: 13. CDR3 size: 17 residues. CDR3 protein: CASSQRWTGSSGNTIYF. The CDR3 DNA reads TGTGCCAGCAGCCAACGTTGGACAGGGTCAAGCGGGAACACCATATATTTT.

This clonotype was seen repeatedly, ten times or more. The chain carries TRBV6-1 and TRBJ1-5; no clear D gene. V lost 4 bases and J 7 bases, leaving 14 bases between the germline ends. Germline V gives CDR1 MNHNS, CDR2 SASEGT. CDR3 length: 14 residues. The CDR3 DNA reads TGTGCCAGCAGTGTGCGGGAGTGGCGACAGCCCCAGCATTTT. Encoded protein: CASSVREWRQPQHF.

This clonotype was observed a few times. This sequence joins TRBV11-2 and TRBJ2-5, with D possibly TRBD2 on 7 matching bases. Trimming cost V 4 bases and J 4 bases, with 22 bases left between them. The V gene's germline CDR1 is SGHAT and CDR2 FQNNGV. The CDR3 loop spans 17 amino acids. The CDR3 bases are TGTGCCAGCAGCTCCAGGCCCACGGGGGGCCGGAGAGAGACCCAGTACTTC. Translation: CASSSRPTGGRRETQYF.

There are many counts of this clonotype. The J gene is TRBJ1-2, the V gene TRBV30; the D gene is possibly TRBD1 (6 bases). The length of the CDR3 is 14 residues. Germline V gene sequence: CDR1 GTSNPN, CDR2 SVGIG (reference sequence). The CDR3 nucleotides read TGTGCTTTCCGACCTGCAGGGGCTAACTATGGCTACACCTTC. The encoded protein is CAFRPAGANYGYTF.

This clonotype was counted a few times. This chain uses TRBV10-3 with TRBJ2-3, with TRBD1 as a possible D gene (6 bases). Trimming removed 4 bases at V and 0 bases at J, with 8 bases between. The CDR3 consists of 14 residues. Germline CDR1 reads ENHRY; CDR2 reads SYGVKD. The CDR3, as DNA: TGTGCCATCAGTGCAACAGGGAGCACAGATACGCAGTATTTT. Translating gives CAISATGSTDTQYF.

This clonotype was found many times. V usage is TRBV5-1 and J usage is TRBJ1-3; D call uncertain. V lost 0 bases and J lost 4, with 8 bases in between. The germline CDR1 and CDR2 sequences are SGHRS and YFSETQ. The CDR3 covers 14 residues. CDR3 loop: CASSLDSPGNTIYF. CDR3 sequence (DNA): TGCGCCAGCAGCTTGGATTCTCCCGGAAACACCATATATTTT.

The rearrangement links TRBV19 to TRBJ1-2; 8 bases line up with TRBD1. In germline, CDR1 is LNHDA, CDR2 SQIVND (reference sequence). The CDR3 has 12 amino acids. The ends lost 3 bases at V and 7 bases at J; junction bases unmatched: 1. The CDR3 reads CASSIGTGGYTF. The DNA of the CDR3 is TGTGCCAGTAGTATTGGGACAGGTGGCTACACCTTC.

The V call is TRBV19, the J call TRBJ2-3; 8 bases fit TRBD1. Germline CDR1 and CDR2: LNHDA and SQIVND (reference sequence). V trimming: 4 bases; J trimming: 4 bases; junction bases outside the gene matches: 10. The CDR3 runs to 16 residues. Written as DNA, the CDR3 is TGTGCCAGTAGTAACCTAGACAGGGGAACTGCAGATACGCAGTATTTT. Translating gives CASSNLDRGTADTQYF.

This clonotype was counted many times. V and J are TRBV7-9 and TRBJ2-3; D is undetermined. V was shortened by 1 base and J by 8 bases, with 13 bases between the two germline ends. This CDR3 is 14 amino acids long. Germline-derived CDR1 and CDR2 are SEHNR and FQNEAQ (reference sequence). The DNA of the CDR3 is TGTGCCAGCAGCTTAGACCTTGCCCCCGCTACGCAGTATTTT. Protein product: CASSLDLAPATQYF.

This chain connects TRBV19 to TRBJ2-1, with 9 bases that match TRBD1. Per the germline V gene, CDR1 is LNHDA and CDR2 is SQIVND (reference sequence). V dropped 5 bases and J dropped 9; count of bases not matched to a gene: 5. This CDR3 contains 13 residues. This CDR3 reads CASSGTGHGEQFF. The CDR3 nucleotides are TGTGCCAGTAGTGGGACAGGGCACGGTGAGCAGTTCTTC.

The chain links TRBV5-8 to TRBJ1-5; D is undetermined. V shed 4 bases and J shed 0 bases, with 8 bases lying between them. CDR3 length: 14 residues. CDR1 and CDR2 (germline): SGHTS, YDEGEE. CDR3 bases: TGTGCCAGCAGCCCTTTTTATAGCAATCAGCCCCAGCATTTT. Translated, it gives CASSPFYSNQPQHF.

This clonotype was counted ten times or more. The J gene is TRBJ2-1, the V gene TRBV7-9; possible D gene TRBD1, 6 bases. Trimming took 1 base from V and 4 from J, leaving 11 bases between them. The germline gives CDR1 SEHNR, CDR2 FQNEAQ (reference sequence). The CDR3 spans 15 residues. Here the CDR3 DNA reads TGTGCCAGCAGCTTAGTAGCCACAGGGTACAATGAGCAGTTCTTC. Translating it yields CASSLVATGYNEQFF.

The gene calls are TRBV19 and TRBJ2-7; 10 bases map to TRBD1. The germline gives CDR1 LNHDA, CDR2 SQIVND (reference sequence). The CDR3 has 15 residues. V shed 5 bases, J shed 3 bases, and the junction held 7 bases outside the gene matches. Here the CDR3 DNA reads TGTGCCAGTAGTCCCGGGACAGGGGCCTTCTACGAGCAGTACTTC. This sequence encodes CASSPGTGAFYEQYF.